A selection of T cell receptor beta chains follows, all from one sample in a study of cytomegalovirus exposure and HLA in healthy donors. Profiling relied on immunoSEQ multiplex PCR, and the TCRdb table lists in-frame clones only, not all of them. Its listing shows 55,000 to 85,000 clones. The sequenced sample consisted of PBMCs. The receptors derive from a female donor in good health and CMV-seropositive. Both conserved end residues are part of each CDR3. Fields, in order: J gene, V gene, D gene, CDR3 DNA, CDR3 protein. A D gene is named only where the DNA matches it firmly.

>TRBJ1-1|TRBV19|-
TGTGCCAGTAGAGCAACGGGGGGCCTGGGGTCTGAAGCTTTCTTT
CASRATGGLGSEAFF
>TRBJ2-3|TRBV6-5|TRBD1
TGTGCCAGCAACTCAGGGACAGAAGGGACAGATACGCAGTATTTT
CASNSGTEGTDTQYF
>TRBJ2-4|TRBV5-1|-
TGCGCCAGCAGCTTGAACGGTGAAAACATTCAGTACTTC
CASSLNGENIQYF
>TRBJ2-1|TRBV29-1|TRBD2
TGCAGCGTAACGGGACTAGCGAACTACAATGAGCAGTTCTTC
CSVTGLANYNEQFF
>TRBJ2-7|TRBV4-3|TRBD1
TGCGCCAGCAGCCAAGCTGTCGGGACAGGGTCACACGAGCAGTACTTC
CASSQAVGTGSHEQYF
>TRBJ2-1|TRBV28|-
TGTGCCAGCAGTTCCCTAATAGAGTGGCAGTTCTTC
CASSSLIEWQFF
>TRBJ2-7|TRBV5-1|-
TGCGCCAGCAGCTTGGGCAGGGTTGGGTCCGAGCAGTACTTC
CASSLGRVGSEQYF
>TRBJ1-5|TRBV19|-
TGTGCCAGTAGTATTTTTGGGCAGGGTATAGGTCAGCCCCAGCATTTT
CASSIFGQGIGQPQHF
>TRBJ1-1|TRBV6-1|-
TGTGCCAGCAGGGCCAGCGGGGGCTCGGACACTGAAGCTTTCTTT
CASRASGGSDTEAFF
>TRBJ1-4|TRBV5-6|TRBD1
TGTGCCAGCAGCCCCAGGGGGATGGGCAATGAAAAACTGTTTTTT
CASSPRGMGNEKLFF
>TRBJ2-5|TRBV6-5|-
TGTGCCAGCAGTTACTCGAAGGGGGAGACCCAGTACTTC
CASSYSKGETQYF
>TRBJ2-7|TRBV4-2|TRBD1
TGTGCCAGCGGTCCCGGGACAGAACGTTGGGGAACATACGAGCAGTACTTC
CASGPGTERWGTYEQYF
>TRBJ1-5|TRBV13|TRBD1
TGTGCCAGCAGCTTAGGGACAGGGGGTCAGCACCAGCATTTT
CASSLGTGGQHQHF
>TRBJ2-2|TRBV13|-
TGTGCCAGCAGATTTGAGGACGGGGAGCTGTTTTTT
CASRFEDGELFF
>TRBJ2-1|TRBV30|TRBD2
TGTGCCTGGAGCAGAGGACTAGCGGGAGGGAGACAGTTCTTC
CAWSRGLAGGRQFF
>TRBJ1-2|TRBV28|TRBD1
TGTGCCAGCGAAAATACAGGGGGAGAAGACGCTAACTATGGCTACACCTTC
CASENTGGEDANYGYTF
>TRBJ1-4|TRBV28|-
TGTGCCAGCAGTTACGGACAAAGGCGTGGGGAAAAACTGTTTTTT
CASSYGQRRGEKLFF
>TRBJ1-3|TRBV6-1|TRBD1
TGTGCCAGCAGTGAGACAGGGGTCTTCACGGGAAACACCATATATTTT
CASSETGVFTGNTIYF
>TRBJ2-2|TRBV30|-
TGTGCCTTTCGCCGGACCGGGGAGCTGTTTTTT
CAFRRTGELFF
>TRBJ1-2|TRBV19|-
TGTGCCAGTACTACTAGGGCGGAATCGTATGGCTACACCTTC
CASTTRAESYGYTF
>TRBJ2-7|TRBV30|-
TGTGCCTGGGATCCGGGACATGCTGACGAGCAGTACTTC
CAWDPGHADEQYF
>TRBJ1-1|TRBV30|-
TGTGCCTGGAGTGGGACAGCGAACACTGAAGCTTTCTTT
CAWSGTANTEAFF
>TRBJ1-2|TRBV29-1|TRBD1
TGCAGCGTTGATGCACAGGGGTTATATGGCTACACCTTC
CSVDAQGLYGYTF
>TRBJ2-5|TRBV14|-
TGTGCCAGCAGCCTCGGGAGCCCCCAGGAGACCCAGTACTTC
CASSLGSPQETQYF
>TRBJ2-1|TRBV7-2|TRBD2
TGTGCCAGCAGCATTAGCGGGGGTTCTTACAATGAGCAGTTCTTC
CASSISGGSYNEQFF
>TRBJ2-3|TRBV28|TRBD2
TGTGCCAGCAGTTTTAGCGGGGGCCCTATAAGGGATACGCAGTATTTT
CASSFSGGPIRDTQYF
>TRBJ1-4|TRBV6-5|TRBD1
TGTGCCAGCAGTTCCAGGACAGGGGGAGAAAAACTGTTTTTT
CASSSRTGGEKLFF
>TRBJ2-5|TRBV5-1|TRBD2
TGCGCCAGCAGCTCAAGTGCGGGGGGCCAAGAGACCCAGTACTTC
CASSSSAGGQETQYF
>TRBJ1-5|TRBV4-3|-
TGCGCCAGCAGCCAAGATTGGGGGGGTCGGAGCAATCAGCCCCAGCATTTT
CASSQDWGGRSNQPQHF
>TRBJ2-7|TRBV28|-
TGTGCCAGCAGTCCCCGGGGGACCTACGAGCAGTACTTC
CASSPRGTYEQYF
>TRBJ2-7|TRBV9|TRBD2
TGTGCCAGCAGCGGGGGGGGACTAGCGGAGTACGAGCAGTACTTC
CASSGGGLAEYEQYF